A selection of T cell receptor beta chains follows, all from one sample in a study of cytomegalovirus exposure and HLA in healthy donors. Data came from immunoSEQ multiplex PCR; TCRdb stores just in-frame clones and leaves some out. The sample consists of around 60,000 clones, 75% to 85% of them appearing once. The sequencing sample was made of PBMCs. Every receptor here comes from a man over 45 in good health and CMV-seropositive. Both conserved end residues are part of each CDR3. The order of the fields is J gene, V gene, clone size, D gene, CDR3 protein, CDR3 DNA. D genes are given only for firm matches. Rows give clone size only sometimes, using once, few, many, or a class for an expanded clone.

j_call: TRBJ1-6
v_call: TRBV18
clone_size: .
d_call: .
cdr3_aa: CASSPDSYYNSPLHF
cdr3_nt: TGTGCCAGCTCACCGGACAGTTACTATAATTCACCCCTCCACTTT

j_call: TRBJ2-7
v_call: TRBV9
clone_size: .
d_call: .
cdr3_aa: CASSVSPSHEQYF
cdr3_nt: TGTGCCAGCAGCGTGAGTCCCTCCCACGAGCAGTACTTC

j_call: TRBJ2-7
v_call: TRBV7-8
clone_size: once
d_call: .
cdr3_aa: CASSLGTGAGEQYF
cdr3_nt: TGTGCCAGCAGCTTAGGAACGGGAGCGGGTGAGCAGTACTTC

j_call: TRBJ2-7
v_call: TRBV5-5
clone_size: .
d_call: TRBD2
cdr3_aa: CASSLEWLAGRGHITYEQYF
cdr3_nt: TGTGCCAGCAGCTTGGAGTGGTTGGCCGGGAGGGGCCACATTACCTACGAGCAGTACTTC

j_call: TRBJ2-5
v_call: TRBV29-1
clone_size: .
d_call: TRBD2
cdr3_aa: CSVEGRLALETQYF
cdr3_nt: TGCAGCGTTGAAGGTAGACTAGCGCTAGAGACCCAGTACTTC

j_call: TRBJ2-1
v_call: TRBV19
clone_size: .
d_call: TRBD2
cdr3_aa: CASMRTSGSYNEQFF
cdr3_nt: TGTGCCAGTATGCGGACTAGCGGGAGTTACAATGAGCAGTTCTTC

j_call: TRBJ1-1
v_call: TRBV4-2
clone_size: .
d_call: TRBD1
cdr3_aa: CASRPRDRGSNTEAFF
cdr3_nt: TGTGCCAGCAGGCCCCGGGACAGGGGGTCGAACACTGAAGCTTTCTTT

j_call: TRBJ2-1
v_call: TRBV5-1
clone_size: .
d_call: TRBD1
cdr3_aa: CASSLPTGINEQFF
cdr3_nt: TGCGCCAGCAGCTTACCGACAGGGATCAATGAGCAGTTCTTC

j_call: TRBJ2-1
v_call: TRBV28
clone_size: .
d_call: .
cdr3_aa: CASSLSNEQFF
cdr3_nt: TGTGCCAGCAGCCTCAGTAATGAGCAGTTCTTC

j_call: TRBJ2-1
v_call: TRBV29-1
clone_size: few
d_call: TRBD1
cdr3_aa: CSVAGQISASSSYNEQFF
cdr3_nt: TGCAGCGTTGCGGGACAGATCAGCGCCTCGAGCTCCTACAATGAGCAGTTCTTC

j_call: TRBJ2-5
v_call: TRBV5-1
clone_size: few
d_call: .
cdr3_aa: CASSFGRGGETQYF
cdr3_nt: TGCGCCAGCAGCTTCGGGAGAGGTGGGGAGACCCAGTACTTC

j_call: TRBJ1-2
v_call: TRBV27
clone_size: .
d_call: .
cdr3_aa: CASSPWGRDGYTF
cdr3_nt: TGTGCCAGCAGCCCATGGGGGCGGGATGGCTACACCTTC

j_call: TRBJ2-7
v_call: TRBV6-6
clone_size: .
d_call: .
cdr3_aa: CASSYSGETYEQYF
cdr3_nt: TGTGCCAGCAGTTACTCCGGGGAAACCTACGAGCAGTACTTC

j_call: TRBJ2-1
v_call: TRBV7-3
clone_size: once
d_call: TRBD2
cdr3_aa: CASSLTSTSGRATTYNEQFF
cdr3_nt: TGTGCCAGCAGCTTAACGTCTACTAGCGGGAGGGCCACGACCTACAATGAGCAGTTCTTC

j_call: TRBJ2-3
v_call: TRBV5-1
clone_size: .
d_call: TRBD2
cdr3_aa: CASSLPGVAGAPRTDTQYF
cdr3_nt: TGCGCCAGCAGCTTGCCCGGGGTAGCGGGAGCTCCAAGAACAGATACGCAGTATTTT

j_call: TRBJ2-1
v_call: TRBV30
clone_size: .
d_call: TRBD2
cdr3_aa: CAWSVPGVSGGPNEQFF
cdr3_nt: TGTGCCTGGAGTGTACCCGGGGTTAGCGGGGGCCCCAATGAGCAGTTCTTC

j_call: TRBJ2-3
v_call: TRBV11-2
clone_size: .
d_call: TRBD2
cdr3_aa: CASSYGLAGGGDTQYF
cdr3_nt: TGTGCCAGCAGCTATGGACTAGCGGGGGGCGGAGATACGCAGTATTTT

j_call: TRBJ2-7
v_call: TRBV7-9
clone_size: .
d_call: .
cdr3_aa: CASSETVGNEQYF
cdr3_nt: TGTGCCAGCAGCGAGACTGTAGGCAACGAGCAGTACTTC

j_call: TRBJ2-5
v_call: TRBV7-9
clone_size: .
d_call: TRBD1
cdr3_aa: CASSSFYRGSETQYF
cdr3_nt: TGTGCCAGCAGCTCCTTTTACAGGGGGAGTGAGACCCAGTACTTC

j_call: TRBJ2-7
v_call: TRBV28
clone_size: .
d_call: .
cdr3_aa: CASSLRISGSEQYF
cdr3_nt: TGTGCCAGCAGTTTACGGATTTCGGGTTCCGAGCAGTACTTC

j_call: TRBJ2-1
v_call: TRBV5-4
clone_size: .
d_call: .
cdr3_aa: CASSQDMIVIIYNEQFF
cdr3_nt: TGCGCCAGCAGCCAAGATATGATAGTAATCATCTACAATGAGCAGTTCTTC

j_call: TRBJ2-1
v_call: TRBV21-1
clone_size: .
d_call: .
cdr3_aa: CATRPTGGSGREFSYNEQFF
cdr3_nt: TGTGCCACCCGCCCTACTGGGGGTAGCGGGAGGGAATTCTCCTACAATGAGCAGTTCTTC

j_call: TRBJ2-5
v_call: TRBV7-9
clone_size: .
d_call: TRBD2
cdr3_aa: CSSSLTGTSGRETQYF
cdr3_nt: TGTTCCAGCAGCTTAACCGGGACTAGCGGGAGGGAGACCCAGTACTTC

j_call: TRBJ2-5
v_call: TRBV7-2
clone_size: .
d_call: .
cdr3_aa: CASSQIKETQYF
cdr3_nt: TGTGCCAGCAGCCAGATTAAAGAGACCCAGTACTTC

j_call: TRBJ2-7
v_call: TRBV6-5
clone_size: .
d_call: TRBD1
cdr3_aa: CASSPRDRGHEQYF
cdr3_nt: TGTGCCAGCAGTCCGAGGGACAGGGGCCACGAGCAGTACTTC

j_call: TRBJ1-5
v_call: TRBV30
clone_size: .
d_call: .
cdr3_aa: CAWSGWMASGNQPQHF
cdr3_nt: TGTGCCTGGAGTGGATGGATGGCCAGCGGCAATCAGCCCCAGCATTTT

j_call: TRBJ1-5
v_call: TRBV27
clone_size: few
d_call: .
cdr3_aa: CASSLSREKPQHF
cdr3_nt: TGTGCCAGCAGTTTATCGAGGGAGAAGCCCCAGCATTTT

j_call: TRBJ2-7
v_call: TRBV5-1
clone_size: .
d_call: TRBD1
cdr3_aa: CASRAGTGTYEQYF
cdr3_nt: TGCGCCAGCAGGGCCGGGACAGGGACCTACGAGCAGTACTTC

j_call: TRBJ2-1
v_call: TRBV19
clone_size: .
d_call: .
cdr3_aa: CASSIWGDHYNEQFF
cdr3_nt: TGTGCCAGTAGTATATGGGGGGACCATTACAATGAGCAGTTCTTC

j_call: TRBJ2-7
v_call: TRBV5-4
clone_size: .
d_call: TRBD2
cdr3_aa: CASSLGAGGPSEQYF
cdr3_nt: TGTGCCAGCAGCTTGGGGGCGGGAGGGCCAAGCGAGCAGTACTTC

j_call: TRBJ2-1
v_call: TRBV15
clone_size: .
d_call: .
cdr3_aa: CATSRDRQGGNEQFF
cdr3_nt: TGTGCCACCAGCAGAGATCGGCAGGGAGGCAATGAGCAGTTCTTC

j_call: TRBJ2-7
v_call: TRBV30
clone_size: .
d_call: .
cdr3_aa: CAWTSSGVSSYEQYF
cdr3_nt: TGTGCCTGGACCTCGTCCGGGGTCAGCTCCTACGAGCAGTACTTC

j_call: TRBJ2-7
v_call: TRBV7-9
clone_size: .
d_call: TRBD2
cdr3_aa: CASIRTSGSYEQYF
cdr3_nt: TGTGCCAGCATCCGGACTAGCGGCAGCTACGAGCAGTACTTC

j_call: TRBJ1-2
v_call: TRBV4-2
clone_size: few
d_call: .
cdr3_aa: CASSGQSYGYTF
cdr3_nt: TGTGCCAGCAGTGGCCAGTCCTATGGCTACACCTTC

j_call: TRBJ2-7
v_call: TRBV27
clone_size: .
d_call: .
cdr3_aa: CASSLVKPNYYEQYF
cdr3_nt: TGTGCCAGCAGTTTAGTGAAGCCCAATTACTACGAGCAGTACTTC

j_call: TRBJ2-7
v_call: TRBV10-3
clone_size: .
d_call: .
cdr3_aa: CATLLGGGRDEQYF
cdr3_nt: TGTGCCACCCTCCTAGGGGGGGGCCGGGACGAGCAGTACTTC

j_call: TRBJ2-1
v_call: TRBV19
clone_size: few
d_call: .
cdr3_aa: CASSINTAQGQFF
cdr3_nt: TGTGCCAGTAGTATAAACACCGCTCAGGGGCAGTTCTTC

j_call: TRBJ2-6
v_call: TRBV15
clone_size: .
d_call: .
cdr3_aa: CATAYAGANVLTF
cdr3_nt: TGTGCCACCGCCTATGCTGGGGCCAACGTCCTGACTTTC

j_call: TRBJ1-1
v_call: TRBV30
clone_size: few
d_call: TRBD1
cdr3_aa: CAWSGQGAEAFF
cdr3_nt: TGTGCCTGGAGCGGACAGGGGGCTGAAGCTTTCTTT

j_call: TRBJ1-6
v_call: TRBV5-1
clone_size: .
d_call: .
cdr3_aa: CASATTGSSYNSPLHF
cdr3_nt: TGCGCCAGCGCGACTACAGGGAGCTCCTATAATTCACCCCTCCACTTT

j_call: TRBJ2-7
v_call: TRBV7-9
clone_size: few
d_call: TRBD1
cdr3_aa: CASSPRQGYEQYF
cdr3_nt: TGTGCCAGCAGCCCCCGACAGGGCTACGAGCAGTACTTC